These 3 T cell receptor beta chains were sequenced from one sample in a study of response to subunit inactivated influenza vaccine. TCRdb processed the RT-PCR reads anew with MiXCR; each CDR3 protein has one entry. The table shows around 600,000 distinct CDR3 sequences, with approximately 11% occurring only once. A further study also used this sample, focusing on T cells expressing NK-cell markers. That report notes: Making the TCR beta cDNA relied on 5'RACE template switching with UMIs.

Sequencing was performed on PBMCs from blood, taken on the day of vaccination. These receptors all stem from a man between 45 and 60 years old who received an inactivated influenza vaccine.

The chain is built from TRBV9 and TRBJ2-2; 10 nucleotides agree with TRBD2. The CDR3 is made up of 17 amino acids. V was clipped by 4 bases and J by 5 bases; unmatched bases: 11. Germline V gene sequence: CDR1 SGDLS, CDR2 YYNGEE. The CDR3 spells CASSPAAGGPRTGELFF. CDR3 in DNA: TGTGCCAGCAGCCCCGCAGCGGGAGGGCCTCGAACCGGGGAGCTGTTTTTT.

This clonotype was seen ten or more times. The V call is TRBV5-1, the J call TRBJ2-2, with 7 bases matching TRBD1. The junction had 6 bases not matched to a gene; V was cut back by 3 bases and J by 10 bases. Germline CDR1 is SGHRS and CDR2 is YFSETQ. CDR3 length equals 13 residues. CDR3 sequence reads: CASSSGQVKELFF. In nucleotides, the CDR3 is TGCGCCAGCAGCTCCGGACAGGTGAAGGAGCTGTTTTTT. Based on the CDR3 plus reference TRBV5-1 and TRBJ2-2, the full variable domain is KAGVTQTPRYLIKTRGQQVTLSCSPISGHRSVSWYQQTPGQGLQFLFEYFSETQRNKGNFPGRFSGRQFSNSRSEMNVSTLELGDSALYLCASSSGQVKELFFGEGSRLTVL.

This clonotype was seen a handful of times. V usage is TRBV20-1 and J usage is TRBJ2-5; TRBD2 matches 7 bases. J lost 1 base, V lost 1 base, and 6 bases had no gene match. The CDR3 extends over 15 amino acids. Germline values: CDR1 DFQATT, CDR2 SNEGSKA (reference sequence). The CDR3, as DNA: TGCAGTGCTAGAGGCGGGAGTTGGGGCCAAGAGACCCAGTACTTC. It is translated as CSARGGSWGQETQYF.